A single sample is the source of the 18 T cell receptor beta chains below, sequenced in a study of shared T cell receptors in the human thymus. Using immunoSEQ multiplex PCR, the repertoire was profiled, and TCRdb retains in-frame clones only, with some absent. The table shows 55,000 to 75,000 clones, with nearly 95% occurring only once. Sample: thymocytes. The receptors originated from a human donor.

The chain couples TRBV14 to TRBJ1-4; the match to TRBD1 covers 8 bases. Looked up from germline, CDR1 is SGHDN and CDR2 is FVKESK. J gave up 0 bases and V 4 bases, and 7 bases lay outside the gene matches. CDR3 length equals 17 residues. CDR3 loop: CASSRTGRSATNEKLFF. The DNA for the CDR3 is TGTGCCAGCAGCCGGACAGGGAGATCCGCAACTAATGAAAAACTGTTTTTT.

The V call is TRBV19, the J call TRBJ1-5; a possible D gene is TRBD1 (5 bases). Germline V CDR1 and CDR2: LNHDA, SQIVND (reference sequence). This CDR3 region has 14 residues. Trimming pared 3 bases from V and 1 base from J, leaving 7 bases between. The CDR3 nucleotides read TGTGCCAGTAGTATTTGGGGGAGCAATCAGCCCCAGCATTTT. Amino acids: CASSIWGSNQPQHF.

The chain recombines TRBV19 with TRBJ2-3, with D possibly matching TRBD2 (6 bases). CDR3 length: 16 residues. V lost 0 bases, J lost 2 bases, and 12 bases lay in between. In germline, CDR1 is LNHDA, CDR2 SQIVND (reference sequence). CDR3 amino acids: CASSIDGGAYTDTQYF. DNA for the CDR3: TGTGCCAGTAGTATAGATGGAGGGGCTTACACAGATACGCAGTATTTT.

The rearrangement joins TRBV11-2 to TRBJ2-1; tentatively, D is TRBD1 (6 bases). The CDR3 consists of 15 residues. V was cut by 2 bases and J by 2 bases, with 10 bases left in between. The V gene's germline CDR1 is SGHAT and CDR2 FQNNGV. CDR3 bases: TGTGCCAGCAGCTTATGGCAGGGGCCCTACAATGAGCAGTTCTTC. This translates into CASSLWQGPYNEQFF.

This chain joins TRBV5-1 and TRBJ2-1; D unresolved. Germline loops: CDR1 SGHRS, CDR2 YFSETQ. The CDR3 is made up of 17 amino acids. V gave up 4 bases and J gave up 1 base, with 18 bases separating them. CDR3 residues: CASSPRDQPRSYNEQFF. CDR3 in DNA: TGCGCCAGCAGCCCCAGAGACCAGCCCAGGTCCTACAATGAGCAGTTCTTC.

The chain joins TRBV4-1 to TRBJ1-1; TRBD1 might be the D (6 bases). V was pared by 2 bases and J by 0 bases, with 25 bases between. The CDR3 has 20 amino acids. Germline V gene sequence: CDR1 MGHRA, CDR2 YSYEKL. Here the CDR3 reads CASSQCRGQTKWTMNTEAFF. The DNA of the CDR3 is TGCGCCAGCAGCCAATGCCGGGGACAAACTAAGTGGACCATGAACACTGAAGCTTTCTTT.

This rearrangement joins TRBV2 to TRBJ2-7; 8 bases match TRBD2. Trimming took 10 bases from V and 8 from J; bases not matched to a gene: 16. Per germline, CDR1 SNHLY and CDR2 FYNNEI. The CDR3 spans 14 residues. The CDR3 region is CATRGSGVVLQQYF. DNA for the CDR3: TGTGCCACGCGGGGTAGCGGGGTCGTCTTACAGCAGTACTTC.

This clone came up once. The V and J genes are TRBV27 and TRBJ2-5; D call uncertain. The CDR3 covers 16 residues. Germline V gives CDR1 MNHEY, CDR2 SMNVEV (reference sequence). V was pared by 6 bases and J by 0 bases, with 17 bases between. The chain's CDR3 is CASSNRKGQYQETQYF. DNA of the CDR3: TGTGCCAGCAGCAACCGGAAGGGCCAGTACCAAGAGACCCAGTACTTC.

This clone appeared once. The J gene is TRBJ1-1, the V gene TRBV7-2; maybe TRBD1 (5 bases). Trimming shortened V by 6 bases and J by 3 bases, and 17 bases separated the two germline ends. The CDR3 covers 15 residues. Per germline, CDR1 SGHTA and CDR2 FQGNSA. The CDR3 sequence is CASSLFLWGYTEAFF. The CDR3 region has the DNA TGTGCCAGCAGTTTGTTTCTCTGGGGGTACACTGAAGCTTTCTTT. The full variable domain, in which reference TRBV7-2 and TRBJ1-1 provide the parts outside the CDR3, is GAGVSQSPSNKVTEKGKDVELRCDPISGHTALYWYRQSLGQGLEFLIYFQGNSAPDKSGLPSDRFSAERTGGSVSTLTIQRTQQEDSAVYLCASSLFLWGYTEAFFGQGTRLTVV.

J is TRBJ1-2 and V is TRBV30; 9 bases are shared with TRBD1. CDR1 and CDR2 (germline): GTSNPN, SVGIG (reference sequence). This CDR3 has 17 amino acids. Unmatched junction bases numbered 14, after V lost 3 bases and J lost 3 bases. CDR3 region: CAWSTGTGSENYYGYTF. In nucleotides, the CDR3 is TGTGCCTGGAGCACCGGGACAGGGTCGGAGAACTACTATGGCTACACCTTC.

The chain combines TRBV6-5 with TRBJ2-3; perhaps D is TRBD1 or TRBD2 (5 bases each). V lost 7 bases and J lost 2, with 13 bases in between. This CDR3 has 14 amino acids. Germline-derived CDR1 and CDR2 are MNHEY and SVGAGI. The CDR3, as DNA: TGTGCCAGCAAATATAGGGACCTCACAGATACGCAGTATTTT. It codes for CASKYRDLTDTQYF.

The rearrangement uses TRBV7-6 and TRBJ1-3, with no clear D. There are 15 residues in the CDR3. Germline CDR1 and CDR2: SGHVS and FNYEAQ. V was trimmed by 0 bases and J by 0 bases, leaving 6 bases between them. CDR3 protein: CASSLARSSGNTIYF. The CDR3 DNA is TGTGCCAGCAGCTTAGCTCGGAGCTCTGGAAACACCATATATTTT.

The rearrangement links TRBV25-1 to TRBJ2-5; D is ambiguous. This CDR3 contains 16 residues. The ends were cut back, 3 bases at V and 4 bases at J, with 18 bases in the middle. Germline CDR1 is MGHDK and CDR2 is SYGVNS. CDR3 in amino acids: CASSDPKPGRIETQYF. The DNA for the CDR3 is TGTGCCAGCAGTGATCCTAAGCCCGGACGGATAGAGACCCAGTACTTC.

The J gene is TRBJ1-1, the V gene TRBV5-1, with D unclear. The CDR3 runs 14 residues. Germline CDR1 reads SGHRS; CDR2 reads YFSETQ. V lost 1 base to trimming and J lost 2 bases, with 9 bases between them. Written as DNA, the CDR3 is TGCGCCAGCAGCTTGTCCGTCAGAAACACTGAAGCTTTCTTT. Translation gives CASSLSVRNTEAFF.

The V and J genes are TRBV7-9 and TRBJ2-3; the match to TRBD2 covers 9 bases. This CDR3 has 18 residues. J lost 2 bases, V lost 2 bases, and 11 bases had no gene match. The germline V gene has CDR1 SEHNR and CDR2 FQNEAQ (reference sequence). The CDR3 DNA sequence: TGTGCCAGCAGCTTATCCGGAAGTGGCGGGGGGGCCACAGATACGCAGTATTTT. Encoded protein: CASSLSGSGGGATDTQYF.

The chain joins TRBV19 to TRBJ1-2; D not resolved. The CDR3 contains 15 residues. Germline-derived CDR1 and CDR2 are LNHDA and SQIVND (reference sequence). V was pared by 2 bases and J by 2 bases, with 12 bases between. The CDR3 region has the DNA TGTGCCAGTAGTATATCAGTGACAAAAAACTATGGCTACACCTTC. The encoded protein is CASSISVTKNYGYTF.

V and J are TRBV7-6 and TRBJ1-6; D not certain. Trimming shortened V by 1 base and J by 10 bases, and 11 bases separated the two germline ends. The germline CDR1 and CDR2 sequences are SGHVS and FNYEAQ. The CDR3 contains 14 residues. The DNA for the CDR3 is TGTGCCAGCAGCTTAGGTCTCGCGGGGTCACCCCTCCACTTT. This sequence encodes CASSLGLAGSPLHF.

The sample holds one count of this clone. V gene TRBV4-2 combines with J gene TRBJ1-6; D gene uncertain. Germline CDR1 LGHNA, CDR2 YNFKEQ. V was cut by 0 bases and J by 11 bases, with 14 bases left in between. This CDR3 comprises 15 residues. The CDR3 loop is CASSQEGGFRPPLHF. DNA for the CDR3: TGTGCCAGCAGCCAAGAGGGAGGTTTCAGGCCACCCCTCCACTTT.